Presented here are 15 T cell receptor beta chains from one specimen sequenced in a study of radiotherapy plus CTLA-4 blockade in lung cancer listed by TCRdb under 2018. Libraries were built with the immunoSEQ multiplex PCR assay. The immuneACCESS repertoire file appears here via TCRdb, limited to in-frame rearrangements. These files lack a portion of the clones; in checked studies, under half of the deficit traces to unresolved V genes, and the cause of the others is not known. For this sample the table gives approximately 98,000 clones, of which 75% to 90% were detected only once. The ten top clones hold roughly 3.5% of the sample. Sequencing was performed on peripheral blood, taken from a patient treated with radiotherapy plus ipilimumab. Receptor source: a human donor with non-small cell lung cancer who had a partial response to radiotherapy plus ipilimumab.

This clone showed up just once. This sequence joins TRBV2 and TRBJ1-6; the D gene is possibly TRBD1 (6 bases). The V end lost 6 bases, the J end lost 2 bases, and 14 bases lay between the germline ends. Germline V gene data show CDR1 as SNHLY and CDR2 as FYNNEI. This CDR3 is built from 16 residues. This CDR3 reads CASSPDRSPYNSPLHF. Written as DNA, the CDR3 is TGTGCCAGCAGCCCAGACAGGAGCCCCTATAATTCACCCCTCCACTTT.

The chain combines TRBV2 with TRBJ1-2; 7 bases are shared with TRBD1. J lost 0 bases, V lost 10 bases, and 14 bases had no gene match. Germline values: CDR1 SNHLY, CDR2 FYNNEI. The CDR3 runs to 16 residues. The CDR3 bases are TGTGCCACCACAGACCGGGACAGCTATTCTAACTATGGCTACACCTTC. This codes for CATTDRDSYSNYGYTF.

The V and J genes are TRBV7-3 and TRBJ2-1, with TRBD2 matching over 10 bases. The CDR3 covers 15 residues. V was clipped by 5 bases and J by 4 bases; unmatched bases: 5. In germline, CDR1 is SGHTA, CDR2 FQGTGA. Here the CDR3 reads CASSPGLAVYNEQFF. CDR3 in DNA: TGTGCCAGCAGCCCAGGACTAGCGGTATACAATGAGCAGTTCTTC.

This clone was observed a few times. Other DNA sequences in the same sample also yield this CDR3. V usage is TRBV29-1 and J usage is TRBJ1-1, with a weak D call TRBD1 (5 bases). The V end was cut by 4 bases, the J end by 3 bases, with 9 bases between. CDR1 is SQVTM and CDR2 is ANQGSEA in the germline V gene. CDR3 size: 12 residues. CDR3 nucleotide sequence: TGCAGCGTTGCTCAGGGCGACACTGAAGCTTTCTTT. Translating gives CSVAQGDTEAFF.

The J gene is TRBJ1-6, the V gene TRBV5-5; 7 bases line up with TRBD1. V gave up 2 bases and J gave up 6 bases; unmatched junction bases: 5. The CDR3 extends over 15 amino acids. The germline CDR1 and CDR2 sequences are SGHKS and YYEKEE (reference sequence). The CDR3 sequence is CASSFLGQTNSPLHF. The CDR3 DNA sequence: TGTGCCAGCAGCTTCCTGGGACAGACTAATTCACCCCTCCACTTT. Supplemented by reference TRBV5-5 and TRBJ1-6, the full variable domain reads DAGVTQSPTHLIKTRGQQVTLRCSPISGHKSVSWYQQVLGQGPQFIFQYYEKEERGRGNFPDRFSARQFPNYSSELNVNALLLGDSALYLCASSFLGQTNSPLHFGNGTRLTVT.

This clone showed up just once. The rearrangement links TRBV5-1 to TRBJ2-1; 14 bases agree with TRBD2. V was pared by 4 bases and J by 9 bases, with 6 bases of the junction left unmatched. This CDR3 has 15 residues. The germline V gene has CDR1 SGHRS and CDR2 YFSETQ. The CDR3 DNA is TGCGCCAGCAGCCCCGGGACTAGCGGGAGTGGTGAGCAGTTCTTC. Its protein product is CASSPGTSGSGEQFF. Together with reference TRBV5-1 and TRBJ2-1, the CDR3 gives the full variable domain: KAGVTQTPRYLIKTRGQQVTLSCSPISGHRSVSWYQQTPGQGLQFLFEYFSETQRNKGNFPGRFSGRQFSNSRSEMNVSTLELGDSALYLCASSPGTSGSGEQFFGPGTRLTVL.

This clone was counted between two and nine times. The CDR3 loop reads CASSPQSGVESEQYF. In DNA form, the CDR3 reads TGTGCCAGCAGCCCCCAATCGGGGGTAGAAAGCGAGCAGTACTTC. The gene calls are TRBV7-3 and TRBJ2-7; D may be TRBD2 (6 bases). The CDR3 runs to 15 residues. V was shortened by 5 bases and J by 6 bases, with 20 bases between the two germline ends. Looked up from germline, CDR1 is SGHTA and CDR2 is FQGTGA.

The rearrangement uses TRBV4-1 and TRBJ1-6; the match to TRBD1 covers 7 bases. V shed 2 bases and J 4 bases; nucleotides not matched to a gene: 14. In germline, CDR1 is MGHRA, CDR2 YSYEKL. The CDR3 sequence is 19 residues long. The CDR3 region is CASSQTFGRDSKYNSPLHF. The CDR3 coding sequence is TGCGCCAGCAGCCAAACCTTTGGTAGGGACAGTAAATATAATTCACCCCTCCACTTT.

The chain couples TRBV19 to TRBJ1-2, with 10 bases lining up with TRBD1. This CDR3 is 17 amino acids long. The junction had 12 bases not matched to a gene; V was cut back by 6 bases and J by 2 bases. Germline V CDR1 and CDR2: LNHDA, SQIVND (reference sequence). The chain's CDR3 is CASRGGGQGIGNYGYTF. CDR3 DNA: TGTGCCAGTAGAGGGGGGGGACAGGGGATTGGAAACTATGGCTACACCTTC.

The V call is TRBV18, the J call TRBJ1-1; the match to TRBD1 covers 7 bases. The V segment lost 4 bases and the J segment 3 bases; nucleotides outside the gene matches: 5. Germline V CDR1 and CDR2: KGHSH, LQKENI. The CDR3 length is 14 residues. CDR3 nucleotide sequence: TGTGCCAGCTCACTAAGGACAGGCTACACTGAAGCTTTCTTT. Translated: CASSLRTGYTEAFF.

This chain links TRBV19 with TRBJ1-3, with D unresolved. Germline CDR1 is LNHDA and CDR2 is SQIVND (reference sequence). Trimming took off 7 bases at V and 4 bases at J, with 17 bases between the two ends. This CDR3 has 15 amino acids. This CDR3 is CASTLLGVSGNTIYF. The CDR3 nucleotides are TGTGCCAGTACTCTCCTCGGGGTCTCCGGAAACACCATATATTTT.

The chain employs TRBV4-2 and TRBJ1-6; 12 nucleotides agree with TRBD1. The CDR3 spans 17 residues. The germline V gene encodes CDR1 LGHNA and CDR2 YNFKEQ. V shed 3 bases and J 7 bases; nucleotides not matched to a gene: 7. CDR3 protein: CASSQPPGQGANSPLHF. The CDR3 DNA reads as TGTGCCAGCAGCCAGCCCCCGGGACAGGGGGCAAATTCACCCCTCCACTTT.

The rearrangement joins TRBV29-1 to TRBJ2-1; maybe TRBD1 (6 bases). The CDR3 covers 14 residues. Deletions cut 6 bases from V and 0 bases from J, with 12 bases between. Germline V gene lookup returns CDR1 SQVTM and CDR2 ANQGSEA. The CDR3 coding sequence is TGCAGCGTGGGAAGGACAGACTCCTACAATGAGCAGTTCTTC. It codes for CSVGRTDSYNEQFF.

The chain is built from TRBV10-1 and TRBJ1-1; 7 bases fit TRBD1. With V trimmed by 5 bases and J by 0 bases, 3 bases remained unmatched. CDR1 WNHNN and CDR2 SYGVQD come from the germline V gene (reference sequence). This CDR3 is built from 14 residues. The CDR3 sequence is CASSRDSLNTEAFF. CDR3 coding DNA: TGCGCCAGCAGTCGGGACAGCTTGAACACTGAAGCTTTCTTT.

The gene calls are TRBV19 and TRBJ1-5; D possibly corresponds to TRBD1 (5 bases). The germline gives CDR1 LNHDA, CDR2 SQIVND (reference sequence). The CDR3 sequence is 15 residues long. Trimming cost V 1 base and J 4 bases, with 11 bases left between them. CDR3 nucleotide sequence: TGTGCCAGTAGTATAGGGAGGGGAGCAAATCAGCCCCAGCATTTT. Translating it yields CASSIGRGANQPQHF. Drawing the rest from reference TRBV19 and TRBJ1-5, the complete variable domain is DGGITQSPKYLFRKEGQNVTLSCEQNLNHDAMYWYRQDPGQGLRLIYYSQIVNDFQKGDIAEGYSVSREKKESFPLTVTSAQKNPTAFYLCASSIGRGANQPQHFGDGTRLSIL.